This TCR beta chain was sequenced for a study of tumor and adjacent non-tumor tissue in lung cancer. About this clonotype itself: An end of the junction differs from the germline gene, which may be a read error.

The CDR3 extends over 12 amino acids. In germline, CDR1 is DFQATT, CDR2 SNEGSKA (reference sequence). RNA was extracted from bulk tissue without any cell sorting. Distant lung tissue was collected more than 3 cm away from the tumor edge. TCRbeta libraries were built with three rounds of nested PCR, modified from ARM-PCR. TCRdb reprocessed the multiplex PCR reads with MiXCR, giving one entry per CDR3 protein. The table records some 95,000 distinct CDR3 sequences, 75% to 90% of them present only once. This TCR was recovered from a man in his sixties with small cell lung cancer. The gene calls are TRBV20-1 and TRBJ1-1; D remains unclear. The specimen sequenced was distant non-tumor lung tissue. The CDR3 reads CNASGGNTEAFF. CDR3 nucleotides: TGCAATGCTAGCGGAGGGAACACTGAAGCCTTCTTT.